These 26 T cell receptor beta chains originate from one sample sequenced in a study of cytomegalovirus exposure and HLA in healthy donors (TCRdb year 2017). Library preparation used the immunoSEQ multiplex PCR assay. TCRdb took this table from immuneACCESS and kept in-frame rearrangements with V and J called. Such tables lack part of the clones; where checked against another copy, unresolved V genes explain under half of the gap, and the rest is unexplained. This sample comprises 98,000 or so clones, 70% to 85% of them detected only once. The ten largest clones capture 3% to 3.5% of the sample. Sequenced sample: PBMCs. These receptors were collected from a woman under 30 in good health and CMV-seronegative.

This sequence joins TRBV27 and TRBJ1-3, with D possibly TRBD1 on 6 matching bases. Germline V gene data show CDR1 as MNHEY and CDR2 as SMNVEV (reference sequence). V shed 9 bases and J shed 0 bases, with 12 bases lying between them. The CDR3 is made up of 14 amino acids. This CDR3 reads CASMGTLSGNTIYF. For the CDR3, the DNA is TGTGCCAGTATGGGGACACTCTCTGGAAACACCATATATTTT.

The rearrangement links TRBV4-2 to TRBJ1-6; D ambiguous. Trimming removed 2 bases from V and 6 bases from J, with 17 bases in between. This CDR3 is built from 17 residues. Germline loops: CDR1 LGHNA, CDR2 YNFKEQ. The CDR3 region has the DNA TGTGCCAGCAGCCAACCCTACGGAGGGAGCGGTAATTCACCCCTCCACTTT. It is translated as CASSQPYGGSGNSPLHF.

The gene calls are TRBV9 and TRBJ2-7, with 8 bases lining up with TRBD1. CDR1 is SGDLS and CDR2 is YYNGEE in the germline V gene. This CDR3 region has 13 residues. V was pared by 4 bases and J by 5 bases, with 5 bases of the junction left unmatched. For the CDR3, the DNA is TGTGCCAGCAGCTCAGGGGGCGGCGACGAGCAGTACTTC. It specifies CASSSGGGDEQYF.

V gene TRBV28 combines with J gene TRBJ2-1; 9 bases align to TRBD1. Germline assignment: CDR1 MDHEN and CDR2 SYDVKM. The CDR3 totals 14 residues. Trimming removed 6 bases from V and 5 bases from J; junction bases left unmatched: 5. In DNA form, the CDR3 reads TGTGCCAGCAGCAACCGGGACAGGGACAATGAGCAGTTCTTC. Translation gives CASSNRDRDNEQFF.

CDR3 sequence reads: CASSAADRGLPYEQYF. For the CDR3, the DNA is TGTGCCAGCAGTGCGGCAGACAGGGGGCTACCCTACGAGCAGTACTTC. The V call is TRBV6-1, the J call TRBJ2-7; TRBD1 matches at 10 bases. There are 16 residues in the CDR3. Per germline, CDR1 MNHNS and CDR2 SASEGT. The J segment lost 2 bases and the V segment lost 4 bases, leaving 8 bases of the junction unmatched.

The V and J genes are TRBV6-5 and TRBJ1-4, with D perhaps TRBD1 (6 bases). Germline lookup yields CDR1 MNHEY and CDR2 SVGAGI. CDR3 size: 15 residues. Trimming pared 0 bases from V and 4 bases from J, leaving 9 bases between. The CDR3 coding sequence is TGTGCCAGCAGTTACTCGGAAGGGGGTAATGAAAAACTGTTTTTT. This encodes CASSYSEGGNEKLFF.

This clone was counted a single time. This chain connects TRBV30 to TRBJ2-2, with D perhaps matching TRBD1 (6 bases). The CDR3 extends over 14 amino acids. The germline CDR1 and CDR2 sequences are GTSNPN and SVGIG (reference sequence). Trimming removed 5 bases at V and 4 bases at J, with 14 bases between. In DNA form, the CDR3 reads TGTGCCTGGGGGGTTACAGGGTTCACCGGGGAGCTGTTTTTT. Its translation is CAWGVTGFTGELFF.

This chain uses TRBV5-1 with TRBJ2-7, with 11 bases identical to TRBD2. There are 15 residues in the CDR3. The trim removed 2 bases at V and 3 bases at J, leaving 4 bases unmatched. The germline CDR1 and CDR2 sequences are SGHRS and YFSETQ. This CDR3 reads CASSFTSGGSYEQYF. The CDR3 bases are TGCGCCAGCAGCTTTACTAGCGGGGGAAGCTACGAGCAGTACTTC.

The rearrangement links TRBV30 to TRBJ1-6; 7 bases are shared with TRBD1. Per germline, CDR1 GTSNPN and CDR2 SVGIG (reference sequence). The CDR3 has 12 amino acids. J gave up 10 bases and V 4 bases, and 4 bases lay outside the gene matches. CDR3 DNA: TGTGCCTGGAACAGGGGCCACTCACCCCTCCACTTT. Encoded protein: CAWNRGHSPLHF.

The chain carries TRBV2 and TRBJ2-5, with 15 nucleotides matching TRBD2. Per germline, CDR1 SNHLY and CDR2 FYNNEI. The CDR3 consists of 15 residues. The junction had 7 bases not matched to a gene; V was cut back by 10 bases and J by 4 bases. CDR3 protein: CATQGLAGGGETQYF. The CDR3 DNA reads as TGTGCCACCCAGGGACTAGCGGGGGGTGGAGAGACCCAGTACTTC.

The sample holds one count of this clone. The chain has TRBV19 and TRBJ2-1, with TRBD2 as a possible D gene (6 bases). The CDR3 has 16 residues. CDR1 is LNHDA, CDR2 SQIVND, per germline (reference sequence). The V gene lost 0 bases and the J gene lost 7 bases, with 16 bases spanning the gap. The CDR3 region is CASSIDWRGGENEQFF. CDR3 DNA: TGTGCCAGTAGTATAGATTGGAGGGGAGGAGAGAATGAGCAGTTCTTC.

V usage is TRBV5-1 and J usage is TRBJ1-2, with 7 bases aligning to TRBD1. Unmatched junction bases numbered 3, after V lost 0 bases and J lost 4 bases. The CDR3 runs 14 residues. Per the germline V gene, CDR1 is SGHRS and CDR2 is YFSETQ. CDR3 region: CASSLEGQSYGYTF. The CDR3 DNA follows: TGCGCCAGCAGCTTGGAGGGACAGTCCTATGGCTACACCTTC.

The rearrangement links TRBV27 to TRBJ2-7; 8 nucleotides match TRBD2. The CDR3 contains 15 residues. J was trimmed by 4 bases and V by 6 bases; bases with no gene match: 11. Germline values: CDR1 MNHEY, CDR2 SMNVEV (reference sequence). In DNA form, the CDR3 reads TGTGCCAGCAGCCCGGCCGGGACTAGAGGTTACGAGCAGTACTTC. Translating gives CASSPAGTRGYEQYF.

This chain connects TRBV29-1 to TRBJ2-1; D unclear. This CDR3 has 13 residues. Trimming stripped 0 bases from V and 7 bases from J, with 10 bases between. Germline values: CDR1 SQVTM, CDR2 ANQGSEA. The chain's CDR3 is CSVEDLVYNEQFF. The CDR3 DNA reads TGCAGCGTTGAAGATCTAGTGTATAATGAGCAGTTCTTC.

This clone was detected only once. This chain uses TRBV18 with TRBJ2-7, with 8 bases identical to TRBD1. Germline V gives CDR1 KGHSH, CDR2 LQKENI. V lost 6 bases, J lost 5 bases, and 6 bases stayed unmatched. This CDR3 spans 13 amino acids. The CDR3 nucleotides read TGTGCCAGCTCTCCGGGACAGGAAAACGAGCAGTACTTC. Its protein is CASSPGQENEQYF.

The chain uses TRBV5-4 and TRBJ1-6; D remains unclear. V was shortened by 4 bases and J by 7 bases, with 12 bases between the two germline ends. The CDR3 covers 14 residues. CDR1 and CDR2 (germline): SGHNT, YYREEE (reference sequence). The CDR3 sequence: CASSPAGINSPLHF. The DNA of the CDR3 is TGTGCCAGCAGCCCTGCGGGGATAAATTCACCCCTCCACTTT.

The chain has TRBV5-6 and TRBJ2-5; TRBD2 is a possible D gene (6 bases). Germline assignment: CDR1 SGHDT and CDR2 YYEEEE. V was cut by 6 bases and J by 5 bases, with 20 bases left in between. This CDR3 is built from 15 residues. The CDR3 sequence is CASKSNPGSGETQYF. The CDR3 region has the DNA TGTGCCAGCAAATCGAACCCAGGGAGCGGGGAGACCCAGTACTTC.

This clone was detected only a few times. J is TRBJ1-1 and V is TRBV2; D might be TRBD1 (5 bases). V lost 6 bases and J 11 bases, leaving 13 bases between the germline ends. The V gene's germline CDR1 is SNHLY and CDR2 FYNNEI. This CDR3 comprises 11 residues. The CDR3 sequence is CASRGGVWAFF. The DNA for the CDR3 is TGTGCCAGCAGGGGAGGGGTTTGGGCTTTCTTT.

The chain couples TRBV2 to TRBJ2-5, with 8 nucleotides matching TRBD1. Germline V gene sequence: CDR1 SNHLY, CDR2 FYNNEI. J gave up 2 bases and V 1 base, and 6 bases lay outside the gene matches. The length of the CDR3 is 16 residues. The CDR3 DNA follows: TGTGCCAGCAGTGAAGGACAGGGGATGGGACAAGAGACCCAGTACTTC. As protein: CASSEGQGMGQETQYF. The entire variable domain, with the rest obtained from reference TRBV2 and TRBJ2-5, is as follows: EPEVTQTPSHQVTQMGQEVILRCVPISNHLYFYWYRQILGQKVEFLVSFYNNEISEKSEIFDDQFSVERPDGSNFTLKIRSTKLEDSAMYFCASSEGQGMGQETQYFGPGTRLLVL.

The chain carries TRBV11-2 and TRBJ1-4; D may be TRBD1 (6 bases). This CDR3 contains 14 residues. V lost 5 bases, J lost 6 bases, and 13 bases lay in between. Germline V gives CDR1 SGHAT, CDR2 FQNNGV. The CDR3 DNA reads as TGTGCCAGCAGCGGGGGGGGCGGCGATGAAAAACTGTTTTTT. Translating it yields CASSGGGGDEKLFF.

The rearrangement links TRBV27 to TRBJ2-3; D gene uncertain. This CDR3 has 14 amino acids. CDR1 is MNHEY, CDR2 SMNVEV, per germline (reference sequence). Deletions cut 6 bases from V and 0 bases from J, with 10 bases between. The CDR3 DNA reads as TGTGCCAGCAGCCAGAGGATTAGCACAGATACGCAGTATTTT. It encodes CASSQRISTDTQYF.

The genes are TRBV28 and TRBJ2-5; D is uncertain. There are 16 residues in the CDR3. CDR1 and CDR2 (germline): MDHEN, SYDVKM. Trimming cost V 6 bases and J 1 base, with 18 bases left between them. CDR3 sequence reads: CASSREPERVQETQYF. The CDR3, as DNA: TGTGCCAGCAGCCGTGAACCTGAACGAGTCCAAGAGACCCAGTACTTC.

This clone appeared once. This chain uses TRBV5-6 with TRBJ1-1, with D maybe TRBD1 (5 bases). V lost 0 bases to trimming and J lost 4 bases, with 10 bases between them. The CDR3 length is 14 residues. In germline, CDR1 is SGHDT, CDR2 YYEEEE. This CDR3 reads CASSLVGGSTEAFF. Here the CDR3 DNA reads TGTGCCAGCAGCTTGGTCGGGGGGAGCACTGAAGCTTTCTTT.

This chain links TRBV19 with TRBJ2-1; 8 positions agree with TRBD2. J was trimmed by 4 bases and V by 3 bases; bases with no gene match: 5. The CDR3 is made up of 15 amino acids. CDR1 and CDR2 (germline): LNHDA, SQIVND (reference sequence). The CDR3 nucleotides read TGTGCCAGTAGTATCGGCGCGGGGGGTTACAATGAGCAGTTCTTC. Translating it yields CASSIGAGGYNEQFF.

The rearrangement links TRBV6-1 to TRBJ1-1, with D uncertain. V was clipped by 4 bases and J by 3 bases, with 9 bases between them. Germline CDR1 MNHNS, CDR2 SASEGT. This CDR3 is built from 13 residues. The CDR3 DNA sequence: TGTGCCAGCAGTGGGACTCCGGACACTGAAGCTTTCTTT. Protein product: CASSGTPDTEAFF.

The gene calls are TRBV30 and TRBJ1-4, with D tentatively TRBD1 (5 bases). The germline V gene has CDR1 GTSNPN and CDR2 SVGIG (reference sequence). Trimming left V 3 bases short and J 15 bases short, with 17 bases between. The CDR3 covers 12 residues. CDR3 coding DNA: TGTGCCTGGAGCCGGGACTTTTCAGAGGTGTTTTTT. This sequence encodes CAWSRDFSEVFF. Complete variable domain (other parts from reference TRBV30 and TRBJ1-4): SQTIHQWPATLVQPVGSPLSLECTVEGTSNPNLYWYRQAAGRGLQLLFYSVGIGQISSEVPQNLSASRPQDRQFILSSKKLLLSDSGFYLCAWSRDFSEVFFGSGTQLSVL.